A selection of T cell receptor beta chains follows, all from one sample in a study of blood T cell repertoires in COVID-19. TCRdb keeps only in-frame clones here, not all; method: immunoSEQ multiplex PCR. This sample has several thousand clones, with 85% to 90% found just once. Sequenced input: peripheral blood. Every receptor here comes from a man in his 60s with acute or convalescent COVID-19. Each CDR3 is given with its conserved first and last residue. Each record gives: CDR3 length, V gene, clone size, J gene, D gene, CDR3 protein, CDR3 DNA. A D gene is named only where the DNA matches it firmly. The size of a clone is reported for some rows only, either as once, few or many, or as a class for expanded clones.

13	TRBV18	.	TRBJ1-2	.	CASSPGGDKPDTF	TGTGCCAGCTCACCGGGGGGGGACAAACCTGACACCTTC
17	TRBV6-1	.	TRBJ1-6	.	CASSEKVGGSYNSPLHF	TGTGCCAGCAGTGAAAAAGTGGGAGGGTCCTATAATTCACCCCTCCACTTT
14	TRBV27	.	TRBJ1-2	.	CASSYATSYESYTF	TGTGCCAGCAGTTATGCGACAAGTTATGAGAGCTACACCTTC
14	TRBV29-1	.	TRBJ1-1	.	CSVAPRDWSTEAFF	TGCAGCGTTGCACCCAGGGATTGGAGCACTGAAGCTTTCTTT
15	TRBV5-6	.	TRBJ1-5	.	CASSLQVTSNQPQHF	TGTGCCAGCAGCTTACAGGTTACTAGCAATCAGCCCCAGCATTTT
17	TRBV4-1	.	TRBJ1-2	.	CASSPSGTARGDYGYTF	TGCGCCAGCAGCCCTAGCGGCACGGCGCGAGGGGACTATGGCTACACCTTC
14	TRBV27	.	TRBJ2-7	.	CASSLSPTAYEQYF	TGTGCCAGCAGTTTATCGCCGACAGCCTACGAGCAGTACTTC
15	TRBV4-1	.	TRBJ2-5	TRBD2	CASSRGGRPAETQYF	TGCGCCAGCAGCCGCGGCGGGAGGCCCGCGGAGACCCAGTACTTC
15	TRBV2	.	TRBJ2-1	.	CASSDRRAGYNEQFF	TGTGCCAGCAGTGATAGGAGGGCCGGTTACAATGAGCAGTTCTTC
14	TRBV19	.	TRBJ2-1	.	CASSMVSSYNEQFF	TGTGCCAGTAGTATGGTCTCTAGCTACAATGAGCAGTTCTTC
14	TRBV19	.	TRBJ2-1	.	CASRLGTLYNEQFF	TGTGCCAGTCGCCTCGGGACTCTCTACAATGAGCAGTTCTTC
15	TRBV28	.	TRBJ1-6	.	CASSFRQVGRAPLHF	TGTGCCAGCAGTTTTAGGCAGGTCGGTCGAGCACCCCTCCACTTT
15	TRBV29-1	once	TRBJ1-6	TRBD1	CSARTGSSYNSPLHF	TGCAGCGCTAGGACAGGGAGCTCCTATAATTCACCCCTCCACTTT
13	TRBV11-2	.	TRBJ2-5	.	CASSLEPLKTQYF	TGTGCCAGCAGCTTAGAACCCCTAAAGACCCAGTACTTC
15	TRBV6-5	.	TRBJ2-2	TRBD1	CASRLQGVGTGELFF	TGTGCCAGCAGGCTACAGGGGGTAGGAACCGGGGAGCTGTTTTTT
13	TRBV19	.	TRBJ1-5	.	CASSGGRDQPQHF	TGTGCCAGTAGCGGGGGACGGGATCAGCCCCAGCATTTT
15	TRBV6-6	.	TRBJ1-1	.	CASSPRQDMNTEAFF	TGTGCCAGCAGTCCCCGACAGGACATGAACACTGAAGCTTTCTTT
13	TRBV24-1	.	TRBJ2-1	.	CATSDPLKYEQFF	TGTGCCACCAGTGATCCACTAAAGTATGAGCAGTTCTTC
14	TRBV7-2	once	TRBJ1-4	.	CASSQGHFNEKLFF	TGTGCCAGCAGCCAGGGCCATTTTAATGAAAAACTGTTTTTT
15	TRBV13	.	TRBJ2-7	TRBD1	CASSHAGTGRHEQYF	TGTGCCAGCAGCCACGCCGGGACAGGGAGGCACGAGCAGTACTTC
14	TRBV4-2	once	TRBJ1-5	TRBD1	CASSPGQANQPQHF	TGTGCCAGCAGCCCTGGACAGGCCAATCAGCCCCAGCATTTT
15	TRBV28	.	TRBJ2-3	TRBD1	CASSDPGQGSDTQYF	TGTGCCAGCAGTGACCCGGGACAGGGGTCAGATACGCAGTATTTT
17	TRBV7-2	.	TRBJ2-6	.	CASSSYTGSSGANVLTF	TGTGCCAGCAGCTCGTATACAGGGAGCTCTGGGGCCAACGTCCTGACTTTC
15	TRBV19	few	TRBJ1-4	TRBD1	CASRRTGATNEKLFF	TGTGCCAGTAGAAGGACAGGAGCAACTAATGAAAAACTGTTTTTT
15	TRBV6-2/TRBV6-3	.	TRBJ1-2	TRBD1	CASSPDRGRDYGYTF	TGTGCCAGCAGCCCTGACAGGGGGCGAGACTATGGCTACACCTTC
14	TRBV19	.	TRBJ2-2	TRBD1	CASMTGGGTGELFF	TGTGCCAGCATGACAGGGGGCGGCACCGGGGAGCTGTTTTTT
14	TRBV6-5	few	TRBJ1-2	.	CASRGRTASYGYTF	TGTGCCAGCAGGGGGCGGACCGCTAGCTATGGCTACACCTTC
16	TRBV7-3	.	TRBJ1-1	TRBD1	CASSLQGAGMNTEAFF	TGTGCCAGCAGCTTACAGGGGGCGGGGATGAACACTGAAGCTTTCTTT
14	TRBV19	few	TRBJ1-1	.	CASREEDGNTEAFF	TGTGCCAGTAGGGAGGAAGACGGAAACACTGAAGCTTTCTTT